A single sample gave rise to the 15 T cell receptor beta chains below, sequenced in a study of human T cells and chemical hapten exposure. The time point denotes: pre-sensitization, week 0. Stated treatment: therapeutic diphenylcyclopropenone sensitization with weekly scalp DPC. Each CDR3 protein is one row after TCRdb ran MiXCR on the RACE reads. The sample has more than 150,000 distinct CDR3 sequences, around 30% seen once; the top ten hold just under 3%. Material: whole blood, obtained in connection with sensitization to the hapten diphenylcyclopropenone (DPC). The source of these receptors is a woman between 25 and 40 years old with alopecia areata. Some clones in this sample may be carry-over from other donors' samples.

This clonotype was seen a few times. V and J are TRBV27 and TRBJ1-6; 7 bases match TRBD1. This CDR3 spans 16 amino acids. CDR1 and CDR2 (germline): MNHEY, SMNVEV (reference sequence). V was pared by 5 bases and J by 10 bases, with 14 bases of the junction left unmatched. The CDR3 bases are TGTGCCAGCAGTCCTAGACAAGACAGGGTATTCTCACCCCTCCACTTT. Amino acids: CASSPRQDRVFSPLHF.

The chain links TRBV3-1 to TRBJ2-3; 9 nucleotides agree with TRBD2. CDR3 length equals 14 residues. The germline CDR1 and CDR2 sequences are LGHDT and YNNKEL (reference sequence). Trimming took 4 bases from V and 6 from J; bases not matched to a gene: 5. The CDR3 DNA reads as TGTGCCAGCAGCCCTATAGCGGGAGTCGATACGCAGTATTTT. Its protein product is CASSPIAGVDTQYF.

This chain uses TRBV4-3 with TRBJ1-1; D remains unclear. Trimming took 5 bases from V and 0 from J, leaving 7 bases between them. The CDR3 has 13 amino acids. Germline values: CDR1 LGHNA, CDR2 YSLEER. The CDR3 is CASSSYMNTEAFF. The CDR3 DNA reads as TGCGCCAGCAGCTCGTACATGAACACTGAAGCTTTCTTT.

As DNA, the CDR3 is TGTGCCAGCACCACGGTTTCGGCGGGTCAGCCCCAGCATTTT. This translates into CASTTVSAGQPQHF. The chain recombines TRBV28 with TRBJ1-5; D gene uncertain. CDR1 and CDR2 (germline): MDHEN, SYDVKM. CDR3 length: 14 residues. Trimming shortened V by 7 bases and J by 6 bases, and 16 bases separated the two germline ends.

In this sample, this clonotype turned up a few times. The rearrangement links TRBV29-1 to TRBJ2-1, with 11 bases fitting TRBD1. This CDR3 comprises 13 residues. Germline CDR1 SQVTM, CDR2 ANQGSEA. Trimming removed 8 bases from V and 3 bases from J; junction bases left unmatched: 3. The CDR3: CSCGTGGYNEQFF. Here the CDR3 DNA reads TGCAGCTGCGGGACAGGGGGCTACAATGAGCAGTTCTTC.

The CDR3 region has the DNA TGTGCCAGCAGCTTAGGGGGAATTTCCTACGAGCAGTACTTC. Amino acids: CASSLGGISYEQYF. This chain connects TRBV7-2 to TRBJ2-7; unclear D gene. CDR1 and CDR2 (germline): SGHTA, FQGNSA. Trimming pared 1 base from V and 1 base from J, leaving 8 bases between. There are 14 residues in the CDR3.

This clonotype was recorded once. The chain's CDR3 is CASSATGGNEQFF. The DNA of the CDR3 is TGTGCCAGCAGCGCAACAGGTGGGAATGAGCAGTTCTTC. The rearrangement links TRBV7-2 to TRBJ2-1; TRBD1 is a possible D gene (5 bases). The CDR3 spans 13 residues. The germline V gene has CDR1 SGHTA and CDR2 FQGNSA. V lost 5 bases and J 7 bases, leaving 12 bases between the germline ends.

This clonotype was seen a handful of times. The rearrangement joins TRBV7-6 to TRBJ2-7; 11 bases are shared with TRBD2. After removal of 6 bases from V and 4 bases from J, the junction contained 11 bases not matched to a gene. Germline CDR1 is SGHVS and CDR2 is FNYEAQ. CDR3 length: 16 residues. The CDR3 region is CASSPPTSGGPYEQYF. As DNA, the CDR3 is TGTGCCAGCAGTCCTCCCACTAGCGGGGGTCCGTACGAGCAGTACTTC. The variable domain in full, completed from reference TRBV7-6 and TRBJ2-7, reads GAGVSQSPRYKVTKRGQDVALRCDPISGHVSLYWYRQALGQGPEFLTYFNYEAQQDKSGLPNDRFSAERPEGSISTLTIQRTEQRDSAMYRCASSPPTSGGPYEQYFGPGTRLTVT.

This chain joins TRBV24-1 and TRBJ1-5; 9 nucleotides align to TRBD1. The CDR3 is 15 amino acids. With 4 bases clipped from V and 6 bases from J, the junction kept 6 bases outside the gene matches. CDR1 and CDR2 (germline): KGHDR, SFDVKD. The CDR3 region is CATSETTGGLQPQHF. Written as DNA, the CDR3 is TGTGCCACCAGTGAGACGACAGGGGGACTTCAGCCCCAGCATTTT.

V usage is TRBV27 and J usage is TRBJ2-2; perhaps TRBD2 as D (5 bases). Germline CDR1 is MNHEY and CDR2 is SMNVEV (reference sequence). This CDR3 has 16 residues. Trimming pared 1 base from V and 0 bases from J, leaving 9 bases between. CDR3 sequence: CASSLFSATNTGELFF. CDR3 sequence (DNA): TGTGCCAGCAGTTTATTTAGCGCCACGAACACCGGGGAGCTGTTTTTT.

The chain combines TRBV28 with TRBJ1-4; weak D call: TRBD1 (5 bases). There are 13 residues in the CDR3. Trimming shortened V by 5 bases and J by 8 bases, and 12 bases separated the two germline ends. From germline, CDR1 is MDHEN and CDR2 SYDVKM. CDR3 nucleotides: TGTGCCAGCAGTCTTCTCCGGGGGGAAAAACTGTTTTTT. It encodes CASSLLRGEKLFF.

This clonotype was recorded a few times. This CDR3 is CASSTPTAVGNTIYF. The CDR3 DNA follows: TGTGCCAGCAGCACTCCGACAGCGGTTGGAAACACCATATATTTT. The chain combines TRBV9 with TRBJ1-3; D is possibly TRBD1 (5 bases). The CDR3 contains 15 residues. Germline lookup yields CDR1 SGDLS and CDR2 YYNGEE. The V end was cut by 4 bases, the J end by 3 bases, with 14 bases between.

The chain recombines TRBV6-2 or TRBV6-3 with TRBJ1-4, with D maybe TRBD1 (5 bases). The CDR3 runs to 16 residues. Germline lookup yields CDR1 MNHEY and CDR2 SVGEGT. Trimming cost V 6 bases and J 0 bases, with 14 bases left between them. DNA of the CDR3: TGTGCCAGCAGCCGACCCGACAGTGCAACTAATGAAAAACTGTTTTTT. Translated, it gives CASSRPDSATNEKLFF.

The chain employs TRBV28 and TRBJ2-1; 7 nucleotides line up with TRBD2. This CDR3 has 14 residues. V shed 4 bases, J shed 7 bases, and the junction held 7 bases outside the gene matches. The germline V gene encodes CDR1 MDHEN and CDR2 SYDVKM. This CDR3 reads CASSSDGLVNEQFF. The CDR3 DNA reads as TGTGCCAGCAGTTCCGACGGACTAGTTAATGAGCAGTTCTTC.

This clonotype showed up just a few times. The V gene is TRBV10-2, the J gene TRBJ1-2; D ambiguous. Germline values: CDR1 WSHSY, CDR2 SAAADI. The V end lost 6 bases, the J end lost 6 bases, and 17 bases lay between the germline ends. The length of the CDR3 is 14 residues. The CDR3 nucleotides are TGCGCCAGCAGGATAGGAAGGGAAACCAATGGCTACACCTTC. Translated: CASRIGRETNGYTF.